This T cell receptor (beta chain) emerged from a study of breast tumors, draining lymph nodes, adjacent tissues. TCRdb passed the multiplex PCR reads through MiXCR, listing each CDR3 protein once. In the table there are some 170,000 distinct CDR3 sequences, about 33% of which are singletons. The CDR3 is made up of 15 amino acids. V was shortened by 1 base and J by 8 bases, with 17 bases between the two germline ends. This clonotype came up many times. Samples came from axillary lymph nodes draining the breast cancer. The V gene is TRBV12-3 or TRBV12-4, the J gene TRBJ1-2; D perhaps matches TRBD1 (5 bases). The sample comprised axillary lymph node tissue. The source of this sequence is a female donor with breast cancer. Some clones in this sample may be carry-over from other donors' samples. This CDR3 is CASSLGGYSRDGYTF. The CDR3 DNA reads TGTGCCAGCAGTTTAGGGGGGTACTCTCGGGACGGCTACACCTTC.